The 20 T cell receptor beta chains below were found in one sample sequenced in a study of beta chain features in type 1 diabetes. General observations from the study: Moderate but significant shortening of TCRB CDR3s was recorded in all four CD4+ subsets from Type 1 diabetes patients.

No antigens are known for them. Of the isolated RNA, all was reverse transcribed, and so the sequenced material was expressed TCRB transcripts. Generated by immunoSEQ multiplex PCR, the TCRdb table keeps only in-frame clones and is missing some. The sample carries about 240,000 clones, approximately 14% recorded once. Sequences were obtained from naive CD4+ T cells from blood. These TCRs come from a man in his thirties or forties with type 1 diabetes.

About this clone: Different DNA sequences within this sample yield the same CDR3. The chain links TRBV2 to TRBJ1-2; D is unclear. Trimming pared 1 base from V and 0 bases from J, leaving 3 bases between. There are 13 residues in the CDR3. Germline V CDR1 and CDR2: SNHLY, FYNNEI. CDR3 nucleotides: TGTGCCAGCAGTGAAGGAGCTAACTATGGCTACACCTTC. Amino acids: CASSEGANYGYTF.

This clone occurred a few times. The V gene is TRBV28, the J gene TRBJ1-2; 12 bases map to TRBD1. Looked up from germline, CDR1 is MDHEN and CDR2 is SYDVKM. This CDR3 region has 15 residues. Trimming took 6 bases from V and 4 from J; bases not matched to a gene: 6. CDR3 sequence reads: CASSLGQGATYGYTF. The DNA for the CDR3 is TGTGCCAGCAGCCTGGGACAGGGGGCGACCTATGGCTACACCTTC.

The chain's CDR3 is CAISELVGSSYEQYF. The CDR3 nucleotides read TGTGCCATCAGTGAGCTGGTCGGTAGCTCCTACGAGCAGTACTTC. The chain links TRBV10-3 to TRBJ2-7, with D hard to call. V was trimmed by 2 bases and J by 0 bases, leaving 11 bases between them. Germline CDR1 ENHRY, CDR2 SYGVKD. This CDR3 contains 15 residues.

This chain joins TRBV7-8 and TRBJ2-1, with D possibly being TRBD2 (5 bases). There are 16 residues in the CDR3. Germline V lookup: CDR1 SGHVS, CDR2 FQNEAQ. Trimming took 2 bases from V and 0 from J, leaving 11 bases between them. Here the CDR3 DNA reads TGTGCCAGCAGCTTACGGCCGGGGTCCTCCTACAATGAGCAGTTCTTC. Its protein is CASSLRPGSSYNEQFF.

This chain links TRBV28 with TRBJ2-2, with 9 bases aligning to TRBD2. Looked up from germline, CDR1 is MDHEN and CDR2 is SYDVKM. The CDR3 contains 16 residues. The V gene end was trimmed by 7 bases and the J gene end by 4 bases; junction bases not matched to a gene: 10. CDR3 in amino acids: CASKDPGLAPTGELFF. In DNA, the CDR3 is TGTGCCAGCAAAGATCCGGGACTAGCACCCACCGGGGAGCTGTTTTTT.

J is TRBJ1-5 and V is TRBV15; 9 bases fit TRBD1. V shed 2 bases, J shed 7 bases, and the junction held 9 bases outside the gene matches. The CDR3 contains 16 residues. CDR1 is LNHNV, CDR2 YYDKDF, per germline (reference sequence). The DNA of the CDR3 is TGTGCCACCAGCAGATCTACCCGGGACAGGGTACAGCCCCAGCATTTT. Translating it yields CATSRSTRDRVQPQHF.

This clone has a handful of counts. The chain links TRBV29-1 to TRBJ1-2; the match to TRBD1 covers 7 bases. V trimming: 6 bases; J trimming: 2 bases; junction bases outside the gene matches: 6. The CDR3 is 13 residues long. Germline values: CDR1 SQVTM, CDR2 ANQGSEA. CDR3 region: CSVEPGGNYGYTF. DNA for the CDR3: TGCAGCGTCGAACCAGGGGGGAACTATGGCTACACCTTC.

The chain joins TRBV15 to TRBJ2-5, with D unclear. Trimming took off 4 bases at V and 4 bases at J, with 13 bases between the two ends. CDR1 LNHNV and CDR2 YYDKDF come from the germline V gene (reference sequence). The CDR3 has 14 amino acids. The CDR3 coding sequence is TGTGCCACCAGCAAAATCTGGGCCCCAGAGACCCAGTACTTC. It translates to CATSKIWAPETQYF.

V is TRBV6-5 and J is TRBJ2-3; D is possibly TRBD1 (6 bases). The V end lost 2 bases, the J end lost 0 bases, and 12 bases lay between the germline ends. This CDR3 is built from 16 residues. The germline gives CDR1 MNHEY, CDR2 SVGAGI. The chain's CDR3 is CASSYGPGASTDTQYF. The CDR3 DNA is TGTGCCAGCAGTTACGGGCCAGGGGCGAGCACAGATACGCAGTATTTT.

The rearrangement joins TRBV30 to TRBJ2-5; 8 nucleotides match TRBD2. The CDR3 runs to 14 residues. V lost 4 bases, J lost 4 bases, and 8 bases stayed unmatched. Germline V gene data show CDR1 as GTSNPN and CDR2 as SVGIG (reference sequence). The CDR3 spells CAWKGAGVGETQYF. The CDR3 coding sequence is TGTGCCTGGAAAGGAGCGGGGGTAGGAGAGACCCAGTACTTC.

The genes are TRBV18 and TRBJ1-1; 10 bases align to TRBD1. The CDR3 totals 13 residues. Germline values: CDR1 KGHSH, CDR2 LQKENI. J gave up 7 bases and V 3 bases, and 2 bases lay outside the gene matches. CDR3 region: CASSPGQGSEAFF. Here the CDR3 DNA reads TGTGCCAGCTCACCGGGACAGGGGAGTGAAGCTTTCTTT.

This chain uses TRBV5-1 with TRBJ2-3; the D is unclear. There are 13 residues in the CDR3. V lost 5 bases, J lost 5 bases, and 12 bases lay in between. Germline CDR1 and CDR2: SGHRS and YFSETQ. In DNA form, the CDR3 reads TGCGCCAGCAGGAGCCCCCCGGGAGATACGCAGTATTTT. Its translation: CASRSPPGDTQYF. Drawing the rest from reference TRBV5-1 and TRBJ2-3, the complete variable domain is KAGVTQTPRYLIKTRGQQVTLSCSPISGHRSVSWYQQTPGQGLQFLFEYFSETQRNKGNFPGRFSGRQFSNSRSEMNVSTLELGDSALYLCASRSPPGDTQYFGPGTRLTVL.

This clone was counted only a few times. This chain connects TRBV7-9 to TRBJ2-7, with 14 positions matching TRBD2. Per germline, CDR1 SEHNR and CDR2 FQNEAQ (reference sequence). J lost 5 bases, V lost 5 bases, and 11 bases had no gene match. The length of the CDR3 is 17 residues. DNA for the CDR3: TGTGCCAGCAGCACCCCACAGACTAGCGGGAGGGCCAACGAGCAGTACTTC. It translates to CASSTPQTSGRANEQYF. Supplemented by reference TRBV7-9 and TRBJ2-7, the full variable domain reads DTGVSQNPRHKITKRGQNVTFRCDPISEHNRLYWYRQTLGQGPEFLTYFQNEAQLEKSRLLSDRFSAERPKGSFSTLEIQRTEQGDSAMYLCASSTPQTSGRANEQYFGPGTRLTVT.

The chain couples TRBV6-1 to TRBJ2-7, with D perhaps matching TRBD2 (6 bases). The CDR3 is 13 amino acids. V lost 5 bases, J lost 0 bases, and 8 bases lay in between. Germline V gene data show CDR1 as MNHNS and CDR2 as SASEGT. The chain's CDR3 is CASSPRDSYEQYF. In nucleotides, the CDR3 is TGTGCCAGCAGTCCGCGGGACTCCTACGAGCAGTACTTC.

The CDR3 region has the DNA TGTGCCAGGACCGGGACAGGGGATTCACCCCTCCACTTT. Amino acids: CARTGTGDSPLHF. This sequence joins TRBV2 and TRBJ1-6, with 10 bases fitting TRBD1. The CDR3 length is 13 residues. CDR1 SNHLY and CDR2 FYNNEI come from the germline V gene. The junction had 4 bases not matched to a gene; V was cut back by 9 bases and J by 8 bases.

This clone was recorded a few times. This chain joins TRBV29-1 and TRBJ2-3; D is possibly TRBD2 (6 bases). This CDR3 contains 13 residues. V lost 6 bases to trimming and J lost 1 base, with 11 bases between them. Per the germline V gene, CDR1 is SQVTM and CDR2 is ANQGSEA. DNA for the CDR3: TGCAGCGTCGGAGGGGTTGGCACAGATACGCAGTATTTT. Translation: CSVGGVGTDTQYF.

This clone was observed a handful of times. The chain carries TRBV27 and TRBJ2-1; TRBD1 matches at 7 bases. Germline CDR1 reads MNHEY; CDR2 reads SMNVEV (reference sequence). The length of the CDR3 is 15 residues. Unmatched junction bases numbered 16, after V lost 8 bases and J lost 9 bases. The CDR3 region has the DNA TGTGCCAGCCGGCTTTGGCAGGGGGTCGATGGTGAGCAGTTCTTC. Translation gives CASRLWQGVDGEQFF.

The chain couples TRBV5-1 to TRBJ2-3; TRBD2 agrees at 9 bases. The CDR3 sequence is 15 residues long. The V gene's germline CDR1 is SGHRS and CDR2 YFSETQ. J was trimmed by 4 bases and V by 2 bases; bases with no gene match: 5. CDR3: CASSFRAGGSDTQYF. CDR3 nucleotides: TGCGCCAGCAGCTTCAGAGCGGGGGGTTCAGATACGCAGTATTTT.

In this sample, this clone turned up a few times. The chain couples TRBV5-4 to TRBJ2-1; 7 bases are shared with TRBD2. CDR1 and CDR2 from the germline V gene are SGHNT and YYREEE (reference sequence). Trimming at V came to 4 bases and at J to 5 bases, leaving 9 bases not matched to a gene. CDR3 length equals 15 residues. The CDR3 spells CASSGGGSLNNEQFF. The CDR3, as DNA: TGTGCCAGCAGCGGGGGGGGATCCTTAAACAATGAGCAGTTCTTC.

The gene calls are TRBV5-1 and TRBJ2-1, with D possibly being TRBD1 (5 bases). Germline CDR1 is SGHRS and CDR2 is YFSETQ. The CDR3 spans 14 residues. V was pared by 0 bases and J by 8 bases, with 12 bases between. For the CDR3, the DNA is TGCGCCAGCAGCTTGGGACAGAAGGTCGATGAGCAGTTCTTC. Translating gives CASSLGQKVDEQFF.